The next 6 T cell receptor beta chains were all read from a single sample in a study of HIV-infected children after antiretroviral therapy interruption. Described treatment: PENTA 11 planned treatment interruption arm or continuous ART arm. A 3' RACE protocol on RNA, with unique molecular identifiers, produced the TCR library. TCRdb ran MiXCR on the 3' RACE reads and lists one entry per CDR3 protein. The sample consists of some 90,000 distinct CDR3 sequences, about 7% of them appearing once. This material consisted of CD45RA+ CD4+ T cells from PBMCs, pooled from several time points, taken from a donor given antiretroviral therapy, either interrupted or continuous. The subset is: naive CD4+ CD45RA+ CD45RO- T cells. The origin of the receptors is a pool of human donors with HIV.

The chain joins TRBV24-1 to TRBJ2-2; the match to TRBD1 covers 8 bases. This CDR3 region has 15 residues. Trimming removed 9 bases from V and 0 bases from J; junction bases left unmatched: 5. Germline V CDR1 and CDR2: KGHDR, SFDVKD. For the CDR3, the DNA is TGTGCCACCCCTAAGGACAGGGCGAACACCGGGGAGCTGTTTTTT. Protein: CATPKDRANTGELFF.

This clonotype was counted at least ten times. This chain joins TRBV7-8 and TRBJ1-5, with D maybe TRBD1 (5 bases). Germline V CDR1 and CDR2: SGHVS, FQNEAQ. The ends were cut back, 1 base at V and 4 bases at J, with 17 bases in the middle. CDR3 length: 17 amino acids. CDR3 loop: CASSLEARGTGNQPQHF. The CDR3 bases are TGTGCCAGCAGCTTAGAGGCTCGCGGGACGGGAAATCAGCCCCAGCATTTT.

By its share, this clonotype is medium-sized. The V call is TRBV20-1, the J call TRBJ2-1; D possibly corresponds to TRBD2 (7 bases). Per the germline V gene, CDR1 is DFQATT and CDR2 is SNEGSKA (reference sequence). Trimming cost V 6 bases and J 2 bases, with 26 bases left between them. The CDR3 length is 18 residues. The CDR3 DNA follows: TGCAGTGCGGGGGGGCCTAGCGCTGGACTAAAGACCTACAATGAGCAGTTCTTC. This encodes CSAGGPSAGLKTYNEQFF.

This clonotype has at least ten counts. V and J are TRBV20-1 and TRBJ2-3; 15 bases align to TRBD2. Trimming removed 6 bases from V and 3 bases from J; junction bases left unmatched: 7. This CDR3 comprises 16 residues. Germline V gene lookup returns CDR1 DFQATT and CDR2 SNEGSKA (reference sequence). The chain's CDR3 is CSAGLAGGPMTDTQYF. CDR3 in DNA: TGCAGTGCCGGACTAGCGGGAGGGCCAATGACAGATACGCAGTATTTT.

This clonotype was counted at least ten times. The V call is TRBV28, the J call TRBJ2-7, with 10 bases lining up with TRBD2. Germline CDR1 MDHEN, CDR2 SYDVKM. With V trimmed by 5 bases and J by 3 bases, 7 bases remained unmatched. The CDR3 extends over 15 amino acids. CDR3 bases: TGTGCCAGCAGTCCTAACGGACTAGCGGTCTACGAGCAGTACTTC. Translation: CASSPNGLAVYEQYF.

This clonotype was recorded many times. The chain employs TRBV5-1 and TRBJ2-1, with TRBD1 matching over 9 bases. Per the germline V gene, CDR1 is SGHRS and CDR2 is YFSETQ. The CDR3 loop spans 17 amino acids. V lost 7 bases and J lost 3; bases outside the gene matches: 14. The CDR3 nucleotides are TGCGCCAGCCGCTATACCCCCGGACAGGGGTACTACAATGAGCAGTTCTTC. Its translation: CASRYTPGQGYYNEQFF.